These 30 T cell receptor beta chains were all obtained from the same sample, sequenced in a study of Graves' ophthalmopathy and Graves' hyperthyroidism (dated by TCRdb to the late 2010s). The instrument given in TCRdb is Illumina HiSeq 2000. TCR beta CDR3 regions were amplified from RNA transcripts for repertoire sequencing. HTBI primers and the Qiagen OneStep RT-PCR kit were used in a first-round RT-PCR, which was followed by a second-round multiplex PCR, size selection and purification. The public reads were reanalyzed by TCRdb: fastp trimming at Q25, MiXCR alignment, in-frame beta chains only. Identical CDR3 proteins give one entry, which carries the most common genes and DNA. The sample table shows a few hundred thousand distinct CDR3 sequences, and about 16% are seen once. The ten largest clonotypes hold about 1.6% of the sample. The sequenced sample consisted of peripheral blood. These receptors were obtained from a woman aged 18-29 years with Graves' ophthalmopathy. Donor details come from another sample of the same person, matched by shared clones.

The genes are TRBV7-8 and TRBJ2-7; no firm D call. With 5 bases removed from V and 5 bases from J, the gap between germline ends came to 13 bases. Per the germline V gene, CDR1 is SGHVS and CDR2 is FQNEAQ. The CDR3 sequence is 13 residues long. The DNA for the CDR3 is TGTGCCAGCAGCAACGGTGTCAGTGACGAGCAGTACTTC. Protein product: CASSNGVSDEQYF.

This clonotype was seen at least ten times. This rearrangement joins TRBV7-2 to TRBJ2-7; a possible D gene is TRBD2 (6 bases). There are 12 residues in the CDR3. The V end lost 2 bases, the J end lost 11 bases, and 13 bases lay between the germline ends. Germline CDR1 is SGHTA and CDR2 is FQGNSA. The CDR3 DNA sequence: TGTGCCAGCAGCTTAAGCGGGTCACAGGAGTACTTC. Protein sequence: CASSLSGSQEYF.

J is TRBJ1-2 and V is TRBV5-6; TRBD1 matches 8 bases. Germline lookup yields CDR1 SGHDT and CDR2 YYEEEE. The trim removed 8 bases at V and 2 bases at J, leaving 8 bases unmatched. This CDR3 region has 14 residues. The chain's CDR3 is CASWTDRANYGYTF. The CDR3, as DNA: TGTGCCAGTTGGACGGACAGGGCGAACTATGGCTACACCTTC.

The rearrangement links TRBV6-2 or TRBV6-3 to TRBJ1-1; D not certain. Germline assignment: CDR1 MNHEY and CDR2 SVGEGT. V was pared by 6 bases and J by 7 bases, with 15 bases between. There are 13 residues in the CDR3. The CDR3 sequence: CASRPSRAGEAFF. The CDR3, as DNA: TGTGCCAGCAGGCCCTCGAGGGCGGGTGAAGCTTTCTTT.

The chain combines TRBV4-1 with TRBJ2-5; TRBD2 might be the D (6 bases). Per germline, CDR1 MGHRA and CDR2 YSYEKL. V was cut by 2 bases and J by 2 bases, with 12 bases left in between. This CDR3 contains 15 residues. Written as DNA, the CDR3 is TGCGCCAGCAGCCAAATGGGCGGGACGCAAGAGACCCAGTACTTC. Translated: CASSQMGGTQETQYF.

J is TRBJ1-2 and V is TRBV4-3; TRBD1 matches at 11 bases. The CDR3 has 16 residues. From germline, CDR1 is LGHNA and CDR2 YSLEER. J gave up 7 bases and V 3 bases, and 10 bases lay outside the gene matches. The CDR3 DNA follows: TGCGCCAGCAGCCAGGACAGGGGGCTTATTGTCTCTGGCTACACCTTC. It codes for CASSQDRGLIVSGYTF.

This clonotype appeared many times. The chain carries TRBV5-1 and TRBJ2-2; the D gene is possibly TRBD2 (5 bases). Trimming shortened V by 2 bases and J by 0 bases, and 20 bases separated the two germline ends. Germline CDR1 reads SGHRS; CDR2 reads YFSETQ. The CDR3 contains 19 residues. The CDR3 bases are TGCGCCAGCAGCTTACGGGCGATCGGAGGACCCTCGAACACCGGGGAGCTGTTTTTT. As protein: CASSLRAIGGPSNTGELFF.

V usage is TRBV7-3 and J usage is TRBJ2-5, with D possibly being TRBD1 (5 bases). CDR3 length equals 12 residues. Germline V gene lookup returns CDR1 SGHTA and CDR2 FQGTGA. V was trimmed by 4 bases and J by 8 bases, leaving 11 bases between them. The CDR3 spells CASSSDRQTQYF. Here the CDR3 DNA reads TGTGCCAGCAGCTCCGACAGACAAACCCAGTACTTC. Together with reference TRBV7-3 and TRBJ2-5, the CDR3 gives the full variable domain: GAGVSQTPSNKVTEKGKYVELRCDPISGHTALYWYRQSLGQGPEFLIYFQGTGAADDSGLPNDRFFAVRPEGSVSTLKIQRTERGDSAVYLCASSSDRQTQYFGPGTRLLVL.

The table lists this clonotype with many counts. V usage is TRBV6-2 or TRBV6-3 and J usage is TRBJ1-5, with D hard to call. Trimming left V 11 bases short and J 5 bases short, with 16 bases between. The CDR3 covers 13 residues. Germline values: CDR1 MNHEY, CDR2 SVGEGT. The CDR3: CACRYAGYQPQHF. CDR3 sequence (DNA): TGTGCCTGCCGTTACGCGGGGTATCAGCCCCAGCATTTT.

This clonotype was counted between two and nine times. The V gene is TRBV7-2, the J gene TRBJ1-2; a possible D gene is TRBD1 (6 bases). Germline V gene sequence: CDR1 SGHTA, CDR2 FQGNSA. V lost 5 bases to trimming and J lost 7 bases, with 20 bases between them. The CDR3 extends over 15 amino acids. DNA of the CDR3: TGTGCCAGCAGCCCGCTCGGTGCGACAGGTTCTGGCTACACCTTC. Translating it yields CASSPLGATGSGYTF.

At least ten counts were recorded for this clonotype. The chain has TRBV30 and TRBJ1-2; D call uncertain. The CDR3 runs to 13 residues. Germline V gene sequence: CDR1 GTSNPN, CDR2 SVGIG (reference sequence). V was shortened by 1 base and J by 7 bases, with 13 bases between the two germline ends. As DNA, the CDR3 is TGTGCCTGGAGTGACCGGGCCCCAAGTGGCTACACCTTC. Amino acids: CAWSDRAPSGYTF. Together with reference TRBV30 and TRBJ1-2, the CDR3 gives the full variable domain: SQTIHQWPATLVQPVGSPLSLECTVEGTSNPNLYWYRQAAGRGLQLLFYSVGIGQISSEVPQNLSASRPQDRQFILSSKKLLLSDSGFYLCAWSDRAPSGYTFGSGTRLTVV.

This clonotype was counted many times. The CDR3 DNA is TGTGCCAGTAGTAATGCTCTTGGCTACGAGCAGTACTTC. Translation gives CASSNALGYEQYF. This chain joins TRBV19 and TRBJ2-7, with no clear D. V was cut by 4 bases and J by 3 bases, with 10 bases left in between. CDR1 is LNHDA and CDR2 is SQIVND in the germline V gene (reference sequence). The CDR3 runs 13 residues. The variable domain in full, completed from reference TRBV19 and TRBJ2-7, reads DGGITQSPKYLFRKEGQNVTLSCEQNLNHDAMYWYRQDPGQGLRLIYYSQIVNDFQKGDIAEGYSVSREKKESFPLTVTSAQKNPTAFYLCASSNALGYEQYFGPGTRLTVT.

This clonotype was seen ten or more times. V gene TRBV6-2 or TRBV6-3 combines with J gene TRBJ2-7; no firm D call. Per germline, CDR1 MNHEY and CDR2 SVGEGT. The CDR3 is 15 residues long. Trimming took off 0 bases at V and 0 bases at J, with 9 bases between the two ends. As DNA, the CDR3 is TGTGCCAGCAGTTACTCCCGCATATCCTCCTACGAGCAGTACTTC. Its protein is CASSYSRISSYEQYF.

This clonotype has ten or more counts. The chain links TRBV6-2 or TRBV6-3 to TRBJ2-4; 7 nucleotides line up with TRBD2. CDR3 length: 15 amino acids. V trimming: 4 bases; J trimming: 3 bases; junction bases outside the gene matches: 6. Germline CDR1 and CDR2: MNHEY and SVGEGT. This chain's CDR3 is CASSFGGGGKNIQYF. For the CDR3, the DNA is TGTGCCAGCAGTTTCGGCGGGGGAGGCAAAAACATTCAGTACTTC.

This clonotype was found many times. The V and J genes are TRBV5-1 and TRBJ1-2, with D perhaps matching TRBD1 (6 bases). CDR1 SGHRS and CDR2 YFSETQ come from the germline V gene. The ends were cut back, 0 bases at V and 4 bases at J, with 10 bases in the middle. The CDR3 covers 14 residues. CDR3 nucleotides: TGCGCCAGCAGCTTGGGGCAGGGGATCTATGGCTACACCTTC. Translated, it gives CASSLGQGIYGYTF.

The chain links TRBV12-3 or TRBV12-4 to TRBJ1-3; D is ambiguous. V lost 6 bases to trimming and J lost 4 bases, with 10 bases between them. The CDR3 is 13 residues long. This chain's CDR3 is CASRPTAGNTIYF. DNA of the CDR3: TGTGCCAGCAGACCGACCGCCGGAAACACCATATATTTT.

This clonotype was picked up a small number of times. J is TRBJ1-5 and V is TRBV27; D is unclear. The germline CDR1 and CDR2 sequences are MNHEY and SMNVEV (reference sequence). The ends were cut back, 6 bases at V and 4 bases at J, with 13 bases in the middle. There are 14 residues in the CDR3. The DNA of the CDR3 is TGTGCCAGCAGACAACCCCCGGGAAATCAGCCCCAGCATTTT. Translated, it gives CASRQPPGNQPQHF.

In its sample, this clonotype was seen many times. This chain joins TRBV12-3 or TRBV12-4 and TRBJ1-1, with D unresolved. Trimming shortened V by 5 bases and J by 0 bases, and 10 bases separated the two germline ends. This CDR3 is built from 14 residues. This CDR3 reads CASSRADVNTEAFF. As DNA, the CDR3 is TGTGCCAGCAGTCGGGCAGATGTGAACACTGAAGCTTTCTTT.

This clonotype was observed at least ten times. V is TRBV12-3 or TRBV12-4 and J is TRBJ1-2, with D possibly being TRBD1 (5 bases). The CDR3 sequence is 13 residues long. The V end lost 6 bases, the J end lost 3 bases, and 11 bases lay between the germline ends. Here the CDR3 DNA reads TGTGCCAGCAGCTTTGGGGGGTACTATGGCTACACCTTC. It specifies CASSFGGYYGYTF.

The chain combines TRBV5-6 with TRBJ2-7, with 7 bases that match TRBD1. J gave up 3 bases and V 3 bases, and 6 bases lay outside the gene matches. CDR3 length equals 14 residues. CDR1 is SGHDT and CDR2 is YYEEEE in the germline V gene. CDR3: CASSSSGQIYEQYF. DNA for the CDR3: TGTGCCAGCAGCTCGTCGGGACAGATCTACGAGCAGTACTTC. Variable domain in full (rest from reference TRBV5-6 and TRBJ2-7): DAGVTQSPTHLIKTRGQQVTLRCSPKSGHDTVSWYQQALGQGPQFIFQYYEEEERQRGNFPDRFSGHQFPNYSSELNVNALLLGDSALYLCASSSSGQIYEQYFGPGTRLTVT.

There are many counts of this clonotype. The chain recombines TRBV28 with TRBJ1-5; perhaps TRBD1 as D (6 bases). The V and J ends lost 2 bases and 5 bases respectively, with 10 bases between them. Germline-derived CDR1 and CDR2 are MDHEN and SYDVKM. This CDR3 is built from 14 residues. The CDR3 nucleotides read TGTGCCAGCAGTTTAGACAGGATGGATCAGCCCCAGCATTTT. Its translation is CASSLDRMDQPQHF.

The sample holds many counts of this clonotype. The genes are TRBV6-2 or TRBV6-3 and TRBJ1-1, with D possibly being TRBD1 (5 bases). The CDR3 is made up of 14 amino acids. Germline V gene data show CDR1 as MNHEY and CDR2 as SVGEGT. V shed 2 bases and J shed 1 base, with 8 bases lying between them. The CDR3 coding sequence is TGTGCCAGCAGTTACCTAGGGACGAACACTGAAGCTTTCTTT. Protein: CASSYLGTNTEAFF.

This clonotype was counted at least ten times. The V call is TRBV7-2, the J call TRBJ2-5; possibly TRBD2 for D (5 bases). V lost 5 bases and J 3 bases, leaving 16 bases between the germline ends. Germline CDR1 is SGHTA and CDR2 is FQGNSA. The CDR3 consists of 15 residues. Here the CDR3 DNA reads TGTGCCAGCAGCCCCCCACGGGGAAAGGAAGAGACCCAGTACTTC. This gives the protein CASSPPRGKEETQYF.

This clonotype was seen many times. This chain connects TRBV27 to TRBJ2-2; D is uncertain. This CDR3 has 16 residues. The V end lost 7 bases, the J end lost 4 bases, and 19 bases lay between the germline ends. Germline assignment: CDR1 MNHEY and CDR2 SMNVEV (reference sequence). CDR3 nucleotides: TGTGCCAGCAAATTTGAGCGACGCTCGAGCACCGGGGAGCTGTTTTTT. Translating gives CASKFERRSSTGELFF.

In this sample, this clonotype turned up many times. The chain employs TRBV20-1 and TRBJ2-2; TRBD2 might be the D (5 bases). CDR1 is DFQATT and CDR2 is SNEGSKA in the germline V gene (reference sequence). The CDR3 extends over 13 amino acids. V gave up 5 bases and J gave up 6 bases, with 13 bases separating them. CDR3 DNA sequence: TGCAGTGCTTCTTTACTAGTCCCCGGGGAGCTGTTTTTT. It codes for CSASLLVPGELFF.

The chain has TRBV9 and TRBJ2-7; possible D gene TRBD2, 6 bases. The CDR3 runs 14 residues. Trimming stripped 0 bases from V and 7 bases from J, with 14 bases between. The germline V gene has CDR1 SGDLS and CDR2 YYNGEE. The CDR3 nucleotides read TGTGCCAGCAGCGTAGCGCGACTAGGAGGGGAGCAGTACTTC. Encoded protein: CASSVARLGGEQYF.

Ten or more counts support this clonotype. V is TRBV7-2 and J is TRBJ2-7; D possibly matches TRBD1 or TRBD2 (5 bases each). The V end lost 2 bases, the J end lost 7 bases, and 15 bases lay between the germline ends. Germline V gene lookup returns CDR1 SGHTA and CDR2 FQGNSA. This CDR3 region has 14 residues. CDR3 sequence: CASSLNTGPLEQYF. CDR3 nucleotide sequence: TGTGCCAGCAGCTTAAATACGGGACCCCTAGAGCAGTACTTC.

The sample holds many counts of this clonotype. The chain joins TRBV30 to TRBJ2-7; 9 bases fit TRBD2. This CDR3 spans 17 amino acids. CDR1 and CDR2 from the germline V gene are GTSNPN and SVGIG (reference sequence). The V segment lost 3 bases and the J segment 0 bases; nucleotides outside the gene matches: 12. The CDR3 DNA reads TGTGCCTGGAGCCGTTTGGCAGCGGGAGGAAGCTCCTACGAGCAGTACTTC. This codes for CAWSRLAAGGSSYEQYF.

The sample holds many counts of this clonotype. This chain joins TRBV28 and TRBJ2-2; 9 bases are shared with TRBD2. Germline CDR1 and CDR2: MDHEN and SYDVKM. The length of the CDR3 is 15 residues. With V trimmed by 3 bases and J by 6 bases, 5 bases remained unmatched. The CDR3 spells CASSLWAGGPGELFF. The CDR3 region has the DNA TGTGCCAGCAGTTTGTGGGCGGGAGGGCCCGGGGAGCTGTTTTTT.

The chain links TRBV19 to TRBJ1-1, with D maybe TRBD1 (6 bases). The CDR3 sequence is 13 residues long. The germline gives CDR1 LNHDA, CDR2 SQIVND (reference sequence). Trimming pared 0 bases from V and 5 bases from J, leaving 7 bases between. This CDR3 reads CASSIEGGTEAFF. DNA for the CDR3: TGTGCCAGTAGTATAGAAGGGGGAACTGAAGCTTTCTTT.